This T cell receptor beta chain was retrieved from a study of CD8 T cells in Susac syndrome. The CDR3 runs 13 residues. Trimming took off 5 bases at V and 6 bases at J, with 13 bases between the two ends. The authors reverse transcribed about 0.5 to 1 ug RNA with random hexamers. One entry per CDR3 protein results from TCRdb running MiXCR on the immunoSEQ multiplex PCR reads. This table holds fewer than 80,000 distinct CDR3 sequences, approximately 95% found once. This TCR was sampled from a human donor with Susac syndrome. The sample taken for sequencing was CD8+ T cells from PBMCs. The chain links TRBV12-3 or TRBV12-4 to TRBJ1-1; possible D gene TRBD1, 5 bases. CDR3 bases: TGTGCCAGCAGTCCCCGCAGGGCTCCTGAAGCTTTCTTT. Its protein is CASSPRRAPEAFF.